This TCR delta chain was recorded in a study of gamma-delta T cells after stem cell transplantation. TCRdb reapplied CATT to the RT-PCR reads. This sample yields around 16,000 delta-chain clones, of which 9.4% are seen a single time; 62% belongs to the top ten. The CDR3 runs to 21 residues. Germline CDR1 reads GEAIGNYY; CDR2 reads EKD. About this clone: Sequence at one end of the junction differs from germline and may be a read error.

Sequenced material: gamma-delta T cells. The chain couples TRDV2 to TRDJ1, with a tentative D call TRDD3 (5 bases). This TCR was recovered from a human donor. It is not recorded whose cells these are; they may come from a transplant donor. CDR3 loop: CACDTLHLGLEPRSYTVKLIF. The CDR3 nucleotides are TGTGCCTGTGACACCCTCCATCTCGGACTGGAGCCTAGATCATACACCGTTAAACTCATCTTT.